The rows below give T cell receptor beta chains drawn from one sample of a study of a mutant IDH1 vaccine in newly diagnosed glioma. Some clones are missing from TCRdb's copy, which holds only in-frame ones; the method was immunoSEQ multiplex PCR. Among about 54,000 clones listed, about 82% were seen once. The sequencing here drew on PBMCs, taken from a glioma patient treated with radiotherapy, temozolomide or both. These receptors originate from a man between 18 and 35 years old with glioma. CDR3s leave out the opening cysteine and the closing phenylalanine or tryptophan. Each record gives: V gene, CDR3 length, J gene, CDR3 protein.

TRBV5-1	12	TRBJ2-3	ASSLIPIPDTQY
TRBV5-1	13	TRBJ1-2	ASSLGDLYYYGYT
TRBV4-2	10	TRBJ1-1	ASSGENTEAF
TRBV27	12	TRBJ2-1	ASSLGRQSLAWF
TRBV2	12	TRBJ2-7	ASGPTGGIYEQY
TRBV25-1	14	TRBJ1-5	ASSDQQGDSNQPQH
TRBV5-1	13	TRBJ1-1	ASSFLPGQPERAF
TRBV19	13	TRBJ2-2	ASSMLRAGTGELF
TRBV6-4	10	TRBJ1-2	ASSYPRYGYT
TRBV5-4	12	TRBJ2-5	ASSLREKKETQY
TRBV10-3	12	TRBJ2-2	AISPGLAAGELF
TRBV5-6	13	TRBJ1-6	ASSPDGGLRSPLH
TRBV19	13	TRBJ1-2	ASSAPGATLNGYT
TRBV7-2	11	TRBJ1-5	ASSPASNQPQH
TRBV2	12	TRBJ1-1	ASTHQELNTEAF
TRBV7-3	11	TRBJ1-2	ASSPGDNYGYT
TRBV19	13	TRBJ2-1	ASNIGHLGYNEQF
TRBV27	13	TRBJ1-5	ASSLDGGDNQPQH
TRBV10-3	9	TRBJ1-1	ATRGGTEAF